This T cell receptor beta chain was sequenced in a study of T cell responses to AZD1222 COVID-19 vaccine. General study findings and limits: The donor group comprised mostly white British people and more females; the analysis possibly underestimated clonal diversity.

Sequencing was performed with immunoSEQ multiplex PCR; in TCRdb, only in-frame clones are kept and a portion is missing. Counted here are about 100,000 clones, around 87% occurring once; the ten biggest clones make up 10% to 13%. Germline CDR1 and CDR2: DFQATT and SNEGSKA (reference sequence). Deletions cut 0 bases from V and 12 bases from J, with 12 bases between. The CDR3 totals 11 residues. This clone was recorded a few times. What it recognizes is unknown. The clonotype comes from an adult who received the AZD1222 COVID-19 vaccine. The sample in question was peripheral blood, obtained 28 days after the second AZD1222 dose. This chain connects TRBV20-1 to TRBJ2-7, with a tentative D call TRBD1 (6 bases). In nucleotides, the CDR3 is TGCAGTGCTAGAGATCCCCAGGGGACGTACTTC. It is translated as CSARDPQGTYF.